Below are 20 T cell receptor beta chains sequenced from a single sample in a study of cytomegalovirus exposure and HLA in healthy donors. Researchers ran the PCR with 60 Vbeta and 13 Jbeta primers. Sequencing used immunoSEQ multiplex PCR; TCRdb keeps in-frame clones, though not all of them. The profile covers about 130,000 clones, with approximately 62% appearing a single time and approximately 1.6% taken by the ten largest. Sequences were obtained from PBMCs. The receptors come from a human donor in good health.

The V and J genes are TRBV19 and TRBJ2-7; TRBD1 matches 7 bases. Germline CDR1 is LNHDA and CDR2 is SQIVND (reference sequence). V was clipped by 6 bases and J by 3 bases; unmatched bases: 5. There are 13 residues in the CDR3. The CDR3 DNA is TGTGCCAGTAGCCGAGGGGGCGGCTACGAGCAGTACTTC. This sequence encodes CASSRGGGYEQYF.

V and J are TRBV6-5 and TRBJ2-1, with D possibly matching TRBD2 (5 bases). Trimming took 2 bases from V and 8 from J, leaving 13 bases between them. Germline V gene data show CDR1 as MNHEY and CDR2 as SVGAGI. The CDR3 totals 14 residues. CDR3 sequence reads: CASSYRGSEDEQFF. CDR3 DNA sequence: TGTGCCAGCAGTTACAGAGGGTCGGAGGATGAGCAGTTCTTC.

This clone turned up a few times. The V gene is TRBV4-3, the J gene TRBJ2-7; D remains ambiguous. Germline V gene lookup returns CDR1 LGHNA and CDR2 YSLEER. CDR3 length: 16 residues. Trimming left V 0 bases short and J 1 base short, with 13 bases between. DNA for the CDR3: TGCGCCAGCAGCCAAGAAAGAGGAGCCGGGTCCTACGAGCAGTACTTC. Amino acid sequence: CASSQERGAGSYEQYF.

The V and J genes are TRBV27 and TRBJ2-7; 14 bases match TRBD2. There are 15 residues in the CDR3. Trimming at V came to 5 bases and at J to 4 bases, leaving 4 bases not matched to a gene. Looked up from germline, CDR1 is MNHEY and CDR2 is SMNVEV (reference sequence). The CDR3 protein is CASSPGTSGRYEQYF. CDR3 bases: TGTGCCAGCAGTCCGGGGACTAGCGGGAGATACGAGCAGTACTTC.

The chain has TRBV19 and TRBJ1-1; no definite D call. Per the germline V gene, CDR1 is LNHDA and CDR2 is SQIVND (reference sequence). Deletions cut 7 bases from V and 3 bases from J, with 6 bases between. CDR3 length: 11 residues. CDR3 in DNA: TGTGCCAGTAAATCGTACACTGAAGCTTTCTTT. It yields the protein CASKSYTEAFF. Full variable domain (rest looked up from reference TRBV19 and TRBJ1-1): DGGITQSPKYLFRKEGQNVTLSCEQNLNHDAMYWYRQDPGQGLRLIYYSQIVNDFQKGDIAEGYSVSREKKESFPLTVTSAQKNPTAFYLCASKSYTEAFFGQGTRLTVV.

The chain couples TRBV27 to TRBJ2-7; TRBD2 aligns across 8 bases. The CDR3 spans 17 residues. The V gene's germline CDR1 is MNHEY and CDR2 SMNVEV (reference sequence). V lost 0 bases, J lost 6 bases, and 13 bases stayed unmatched. The CDR3 bases are TGTGCCAGCAGTTTATCGGTTAAACGGCTAGCGGGCTCCGAGCAGTACTTC. It specifies CASSLSVKRLAGSEQYF.

The chain recombines TRBV28 with TRBJ1-2; the D gene is possibly TRBD1 (5 bases). This CDR3 comprises 13 residues. Trimming removed 2 bases at V and 4 bases at J, with 8 bases between. Germline V CDR1 and CDR2: MDHEN, SYDVKM. CDR3 nucleotides: TGTGCCAGCAGTTTAGGGGGGGGCTATGGCTACACCTTC. This encodes CASSLGGGYGYTF.

This clone was counted between two and nine times. The genes are TRBV7-6 and TRBJ1-1; TRBD1 might be the D (6 bases). Trimming left V 6 bases short and J 1 base short, with 9 bases between. Germline V CDR1 and CDR2: SGHVS, FNYEAQ. This CDR3 spans 13 amino acids. CDR3 sequence: CASSQGPNTEAFF. In DNA, the CDR3 is TGTGCCAGCAGTCAGGGGCCGAACACTGAAGCTTTCTTT.

J is TRBJ1-4 and V is TRBV5-1; 7 bases agree with TRBD1. Germline CDR1 and CDR2: SGHRS and YFSETQ. This CDR3 contains 16 residues. The junction had 8 bases not matched to a gene; V was cut back by 2 bases and J by 4 bases. Here the CDR3 DNA reads TGCGCCAGCAGCTTTTTCGGACAGGTGAATAATGAAAAACTGTTTTTT. Its protein product is CASSFFGQVNNEKLFF.

The chain has TRBV6-6 and TRBJ2-3, with 7 nucleotides matching TRBD2. Germline loops: CDR1 MNHNY, CDR2 SVGAGI (reference sequence). The ends lost 6 bases at V and 2 bases at J; junction bases unmatched: 8. This CDR3 spans 15 amino acids. CDR3 loop: CASSRSSGTTDTQYF. CDR3 DNA sequence: TGTGCCAGCAGCCGCTCTAGCGGAACCACAGATACGCAGTATTTT.

This clone was counted between two and nine times. The V gene is TRBV4-3, the J gene TRBJ2-1; the match to TRBD2 covers 11 bases. CDR3 length equals 15 residues. The germline CDR1 and CDR2 sequences are LGHNA and YSLEER. V lost 1 base, J lost 6 bases, and 2 bases stayed unmatched. The CDR3 protein is CASSQGLAGPNEQFF. The DNA of the CDR3 is TGCGCCAGCAGCCAAGGACTAGCGGGACCCAATGAGCAGTTCTTC.

The gene calls are TRBV14 and TRBJ2-5; D is ambiguous. The ends were cut back, 1 base at V and 5 bases at J, with 14 bases in the middle. CDR1 is SGHDN and CDR2 is FVKESK in the germline V gene. This CDR3 comprises 15 residues. CDR3: CASSQGSSVLETQYF. CDR3 in DNA: TGTGCCAGCAGCCAAGGTTCCAGTGTATTGGAGACCCAGTACTTC.

The chain recombines TRBV4-1 with TRBJ2-1; 9 bases agree with TRBD2. The germline V gene has CDR1 MGHRA and CDR2 YSYEKL. The CDR3 is made up of 16 amino acids. V trimming: 5 bases; J trimming: 0 bases; junction bases outside the gene matches: 5. Written as DNA, the CDR3 is TGCGCCAGCAGCTCCGGGACTAGCAGCTCCTACAATGAGCAGTTCTTC. This sequence encodes CASSSGTSSSYNEQFF.

In DNA, the CDR3 is TGTGCCAGCAGCGTAGAGGACTCTACCTCCTACGAGCAGTACTTC. Protein: CASSVEDSTSYEQYF. The chain combines TRBV9 with TRBJ2-7; possibly TRBD2 for D (5 bases). The CDR3 length is 15 residues. Looked up from germline, CDR1 is SGDLS and CDR2 is YYNGEE. With 0 bases removed from V and 0 bases from J, the gap between germline ends came to 10 bases.

Only a few counts were recorded for this clone. J is TRBJ2-2 and V is TRBV5-1; TRBD2 might be the D (6 bases). CDR3 length: 15 amino acids. The ends were cut back, 1 base at V and 5 bases at J, with 12 bases in the middle. Germline V gives CDR1 SGHRS, CDR2 YFSETQ. DNA for the CDR3: TGCGCCAGCAGCTTGAGTCCAAGCGGGACCGGGGAGCTGTTTTTT. It specifies CASSLSPSGTGELFF.

V usage is TRBV28 and J usage is TRBJ1-2; 8 nucleotides line up with TRBD1. Germline V gives CDR1 MDHEN, CDR2 SYDVKM. The J segment lost 7 bases and the V segment lost 7 bases, leaving 5 bases of the junction unmatched. The CDR3 has 12 residues. The CDR3 loop reads CASIGQGGGYTF. In DNA, the CDR3 is TGTGCCAGCATAGGACAGGGAGGTGGCTACACCTTC.

This clone was counted between two and nine times. V usage is TRBV6-5 and J usage is TRBJ2-1; 7 bases agree with TRBD2. Germline CDR1 reads MNHEY; CDR2 reads SVGAGI. This CDR3 region has 14 residues. Trimming at V came to 8 bases and at J to 7 bases, leaving 11 bases not matched to a gene. The chain's CDR3 is CASARVGGVNEQFF. DNA of the CDR3: TGTGCCAGCGCCCGTGTGGGGGGGGTGAATGAGCAGTTCTTC.

This chain connects TRBV19 to TRBJ2-3; tentatively, D is TRBD1 (5 bases). The CDR3 has 12 amino acids. CDR1 is LNHDA and CDR2 is SQIVND in the germline V gene (reference sequence). Trimming stripped 3 bases from V and 7 bases from J, with 8 bases between. CDR3 in amino acids: CASSIDSYTQYF. The CDR3 region has the DNA TGTGCCAGTAGTATTGACAGTTATACGCAGTATTTT.

This chain links TRBV27 with TRBJ1-4, with 11 positions matching TRBD1. In germline, CDR1 is MNHEY, CDR2 SMNVEV (reference sequence). J lost 3 bases, V lost 6 bases, and 3 bases had no gene match. The CDR3 is 15 amino acids. CDR3 sequence reads: CASRDRGLANEKLFF. CDR3 nucleotides: TGTGCCAGCAGGGACAGGGGGCTTGCTAATGAAAAACTGTTTTTT.

The genes are TRBV6-5 and TRBJ2-5, with 11 bases matching TRBD2. The CDR3 sequence is 15 residues long. With 5 bases clipped from V and 5 bases from J, the junction kept 7 bases outside the gene matches. Germline V lookup: CDR1 MNHEY, CDR2 SVGAGI. Here the CDR3 DNA reads TGTGCCAGCAGTAGTAGGGCTAGCGGGAGGGAGACCCAGTACTTC. This codes for CASSSRASGRETQYF.